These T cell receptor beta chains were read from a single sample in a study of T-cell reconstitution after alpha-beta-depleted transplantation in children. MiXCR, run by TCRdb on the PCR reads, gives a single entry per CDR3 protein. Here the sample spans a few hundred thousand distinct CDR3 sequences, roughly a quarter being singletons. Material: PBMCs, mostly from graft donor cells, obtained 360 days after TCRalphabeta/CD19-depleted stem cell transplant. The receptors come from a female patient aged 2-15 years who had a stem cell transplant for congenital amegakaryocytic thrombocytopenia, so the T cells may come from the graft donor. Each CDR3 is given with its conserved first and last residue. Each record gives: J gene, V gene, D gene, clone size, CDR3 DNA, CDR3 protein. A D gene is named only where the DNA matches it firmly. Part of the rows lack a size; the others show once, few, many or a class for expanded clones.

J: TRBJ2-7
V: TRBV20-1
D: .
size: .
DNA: TGCAGTGCTAGAGAGTATATGAAACTCGGCTACGAGCAGTACTTC
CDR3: CSAREYMKLGYEQYF

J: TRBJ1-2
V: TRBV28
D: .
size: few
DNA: TGTGCCAGCGGTGAGGTTCGAGGCCCCCAGTTTGACTATGGCTACACCTTC
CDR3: CASGEVRGPQFDYGYTF

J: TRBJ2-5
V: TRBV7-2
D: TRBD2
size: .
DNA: TGTGCCAGCAGCTTTGGAGGACTAGCGGGAGATGCTGAGACCCAGTACTTC
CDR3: CASSFGGLAGDAETQYF

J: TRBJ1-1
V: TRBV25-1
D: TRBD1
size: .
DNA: TGTGCCAGCAGACAGGGGGGCCCGAACACTGAAGCTTTCTTT
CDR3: CASRQGGPNTEAFF

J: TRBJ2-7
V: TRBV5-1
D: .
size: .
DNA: TGCGCCAGCAGCCCACCTTGGCAGGGTTCCTACGAGCAGTACTTC
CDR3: CASSPPWQGSYEQYF

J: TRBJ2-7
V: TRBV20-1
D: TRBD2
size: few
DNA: TGCAGTGCTAGTAGCGGGATCGGATTCTACTACTCCTACGAGCAGTACTTC
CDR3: CSASSGIGFYYSYEQYF

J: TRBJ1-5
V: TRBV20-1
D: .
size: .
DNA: TGCAGTGCTACCCCCGACTGGTGCTGCAATCAGCCCCAGCATTTT
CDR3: CSATPDWCCNQPQHF

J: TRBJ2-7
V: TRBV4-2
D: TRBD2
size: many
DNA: TGTGCCAGCAGCCAAGATCAGGCTAGCGGACCCTACGAGCAGTACTTC
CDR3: CASSQDQASGPYEQYF

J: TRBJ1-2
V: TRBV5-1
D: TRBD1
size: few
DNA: TGCGCCAGCAGCGCGGCTGGACAGGATAACTATGGCTACACCTTC
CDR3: CASSAAGQDNYGYTF

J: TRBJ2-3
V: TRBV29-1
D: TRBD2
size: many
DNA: TGCAGCGTTCAATGGGCGGGAGTGGAATCGGATACGCAGTATTTT
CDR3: CSVQWAGVESDTQYF

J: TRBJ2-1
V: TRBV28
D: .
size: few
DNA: TGTGCCAGCACACCCCCGGGGCAGGGAAGACATGAGCAGTTCTTC
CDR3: CASTPPGQGRHEQFF

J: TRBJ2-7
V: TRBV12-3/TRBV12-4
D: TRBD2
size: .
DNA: TGTGCCAGCAGCCGGTGGACTAGCAACTACGAGCAGTACTTC
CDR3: CASSRWTSNYEQYF

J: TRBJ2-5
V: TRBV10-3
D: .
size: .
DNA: TGTGCCTCAACACATAGGTCCGGGAACAAAGAGACCCAGTACTTC
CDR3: CASTHRSGNKETQYF

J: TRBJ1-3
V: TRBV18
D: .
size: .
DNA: TGTGCCAGCACTTCCGCGCCCAACTCTGGAAACACCATATATTTT
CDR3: CASTSAPNSGNTIYF

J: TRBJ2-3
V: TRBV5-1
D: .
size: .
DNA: TGCGCCAGCAGCTTTTTAGTGACAGCAGGAGATACGCAGTATTTT
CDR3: CASSFLVTAGDTQYF

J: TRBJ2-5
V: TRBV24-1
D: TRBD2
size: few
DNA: TGTGCCACCAGTGATGAGCTAGCGGGAGCTCTCGAGACCCAGTACTTC
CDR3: CATSDELAGALETQYF